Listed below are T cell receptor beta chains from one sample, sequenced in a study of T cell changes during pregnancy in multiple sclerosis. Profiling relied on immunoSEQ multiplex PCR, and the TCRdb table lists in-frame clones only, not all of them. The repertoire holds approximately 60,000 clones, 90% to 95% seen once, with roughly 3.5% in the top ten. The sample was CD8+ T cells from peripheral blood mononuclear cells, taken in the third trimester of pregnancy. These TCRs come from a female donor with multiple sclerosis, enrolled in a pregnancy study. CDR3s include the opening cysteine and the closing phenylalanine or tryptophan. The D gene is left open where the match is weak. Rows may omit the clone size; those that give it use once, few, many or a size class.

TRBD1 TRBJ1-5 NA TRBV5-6 CASSLGTGGSERQPQHF TGTGCCAGCAGCCTAGGGACAGGGGGAAGTGAGCGTCAGCCCCAGCATTTT
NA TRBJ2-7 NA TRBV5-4 CASSLYETVYEQYF TGTGCCAGCAGCTTGTACGAAACAGTTTACGAGCAGTACTTC
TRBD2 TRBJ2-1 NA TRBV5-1 CASSFGTSSYNEQFF TGCGCCAGCAGCTTCGGGACTAGCTCCTACAATGAGCAGTTCTTC
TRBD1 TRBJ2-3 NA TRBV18 CASSPRGQGVFADTQYF TGTGCCAGCTCACCCAGGGGACAGGGGGTGTTCGCAGATACGCAGTATTTT
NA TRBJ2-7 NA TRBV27 CASSLRAGHYEQYF TGTGCCAGCAGCCTCCGAGCGGGACACTACGAGCAGTACTTC
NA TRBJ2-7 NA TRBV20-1 CSARDLYEQYF TGCAGTGCTAGGGACTTATACGAGCAGTACTTC
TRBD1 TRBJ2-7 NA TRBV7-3 CASGQGAGEQYF TGTGCCAGCGGCCAGGGGGCGGGCGAGCAGTACTTC
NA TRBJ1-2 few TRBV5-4 CASSLESERNTF TGTGCCAGCAGCTTGGAGTCCGAGAGGAACACCTTC
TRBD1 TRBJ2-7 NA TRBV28 CASSPDRELPYEQYF TGTGCCAGCAGCCCCGACAGGGAACTTCCCTACGAGCAGTACTTC
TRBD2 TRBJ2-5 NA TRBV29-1 CSAGTTSGETQYF TGCAGCGCTGGGACTACCTCCGGGGAGACCCAGTACTTC
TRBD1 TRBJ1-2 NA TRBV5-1 CASNPGTGHGYTF TGCGCCAGCAACCCGGGGACAGGGCACGGCTACACCTTC
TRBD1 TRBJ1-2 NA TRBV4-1 CASSQEPADRGRGYTF TGCGCCAGCAGCCAAGAACCGGCCGACAGGGGACGTGGCTACACCTTC
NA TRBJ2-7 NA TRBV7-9 CASSRNRGGFYEQYF TGTGCCAGCAGCAGAAACAGGGGGGGTTTCTACGAGCAGTACTTC
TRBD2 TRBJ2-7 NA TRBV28 CASSLLREYEQYF TGTGCCAGCAGTTTATTGCGGGAGTACGAGCAGTACTTC
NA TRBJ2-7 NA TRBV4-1 CASSQEGGPWRVPFSYEQYF TGCGCCAGCAGCCAAGAGGGTGGGCCCTGGCGGGTCCCGTTCTCCTACGAGCAGTACTTC
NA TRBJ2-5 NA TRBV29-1 CSVAEYQETQYF TGCAGCGTTGCGGAGTACCAAGAGACCCAGTACTTC
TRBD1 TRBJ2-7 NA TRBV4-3 CASSQGKTGAYEQYF TGCGCCAGCAGCCAAGGAAAGACAGGGGCCTACGAGCAGTACTTC
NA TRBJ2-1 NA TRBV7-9 CASSYGLTNEQFF TGTGCCAGCAGCTACGGACTTACCAATGAGCAGTTCTTC
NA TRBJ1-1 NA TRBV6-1 CASSDTMNTEAFF TGTGCCAGCAGCGATACAATGAACACTGAAGCTTTCTTT
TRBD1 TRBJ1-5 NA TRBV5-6 CASSFQGQGLQPQHF TGTGCCAGCAGCTTTCAGGGACAGGGCCTTCAGCCCCAGCATTTT
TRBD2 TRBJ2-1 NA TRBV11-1 CASSSSTSGRAKYSEQFF TGTGCCAGCAGCTCCTCGACTAGCGGGAGGGCCAAATATAGTGAGCAGTTCTTC
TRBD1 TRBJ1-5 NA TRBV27 CASSLRQGGNQPQHF TGTGCCAGCAGTTTAAGGCAGGGGGGCAATCAGCCCCAGCATTTT
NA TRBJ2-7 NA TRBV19 CATGTFGSYEQYF TGTGCCACTGGGACATTCGGTTCCTACGAGCAGTACTTC
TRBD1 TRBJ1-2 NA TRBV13 CASSSNNPGQGTTYGYTF TGTGCCAGCAGCTCAAATAACCCGGGACAGGGTACCACCTATGGCTACACCTTC
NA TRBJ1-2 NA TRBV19 CASTSNADLDGYTF TGTGCCAGTACCTCTAACGCGGATTTAGATGGCTACACCTTC
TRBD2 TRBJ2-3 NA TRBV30 CAWSTLLAGGPLDTQYF TGTGCCTGGAGTACACTCCTAGCGGGAGGGCCGTTGGATACGCAGTATTTT
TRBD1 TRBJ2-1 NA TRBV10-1 CASSEQGATFHSSYNEQFF TGCGCCAGCAGTGAACAGGGGGCTACCTTCCACAGCTCCTACAATGAGCAGTTCTTC
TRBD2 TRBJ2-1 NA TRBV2 CASSSPGTSGRAVYNEQFF TGTGCCAGCAGTTCCCCGGGGACTAGCGGGAGGGCCGTCTACAATGAGCAGTTCTTC
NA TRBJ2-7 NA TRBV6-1 CASSESGVIYEQYF TGTGCCAGCAGTGAGTCAGGGGTTATCTACGAGCAGTACTTC
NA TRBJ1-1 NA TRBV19 CASSIRGALVNTEAFF TGTGCCAGTAGTATACGGGGGGCTCTCGTGAACACTGAAGCTTTCTTT
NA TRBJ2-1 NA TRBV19 CASSIRGYAVSYNEQFF TGTGCCAGTAGTATTCGGGGATATGCGGTCTCCTACAATGAGCAGTTCTTC
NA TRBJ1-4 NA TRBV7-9 CASSPGRENEKLFF TGTGCCAGCAGCCCCGGACGGGAAAATGAAAAACTGTTTTTT
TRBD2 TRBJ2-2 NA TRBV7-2 CASSFLAGAASGELFF TGTGCCAGCAGCTTTCTAGCGGGTGCGGCGAGCGGGGAGCTGTTTTTT
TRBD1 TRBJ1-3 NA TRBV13 CASSLRQGSHSGNTIYF TGTGCCAGCAGCTTGAGACAGGGCTCCCATTCTGGAAACACCATATATTTT
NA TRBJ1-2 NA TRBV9 CASSVDASQGLYGYTF TGTGCCAGCAGCGTAGATGCCTCTCAGGGGCTGTATGGCTACACCTTC
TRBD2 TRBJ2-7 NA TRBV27 CASSPTGSGVYEQYF TGTGCCAGCAGTCCAACGGGTAGCGGGGTCTACGAGCAGTACTTC
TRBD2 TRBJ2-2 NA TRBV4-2 CASSSTSGLYTGELFF TGTGCCAGCAGCAGTACTAGCGGACTTTACACCGGGGAGCTGTTTTTT
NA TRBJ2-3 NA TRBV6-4 CASSDSAGAGDTQYF TGTGCCAGCAGTGACTCGGCGGGGGCGGGTGATACGCAGTATTTT
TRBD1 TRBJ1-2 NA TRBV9 CASSEPGQGFGSNPANYGYTF TGTGCCAGCAGCGAACCGGGACAGGGGTTCGGTTCCAACCCAGCTAACTATGGCTACACCTTC
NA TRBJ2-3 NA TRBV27 CASSQLAVSSTDTQYF TGTGCCAGCAGTCAATTAGCGGTCTCTAGCACAGATACGCAGTATTTT
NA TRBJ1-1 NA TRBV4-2 CASSRSPSEAFF TGTGCCAGCAGCCGCTCCCCTAGTGAAGCTTTCTTT
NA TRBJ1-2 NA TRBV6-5 CASSPMAGAGYTF TGTGCCAGCAGTCCAATGGCAGGGGCCGGCTACACCTTC
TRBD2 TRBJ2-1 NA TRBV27 CASRITGGWNEQFF TGTGCCAGCAGAATCACGGGGGGGTGGAATGAGCAGTTCTTC
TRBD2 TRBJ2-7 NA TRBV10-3 CAIREPGLVYEQYF TGTGCCATCAGAGAACCGGGACTAGTATACGAGCAGTACTTC
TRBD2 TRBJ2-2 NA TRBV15 CATSSVLAVTGELFF TGTGCCACCAGCAGTGTACTAGCGGTTACCGGGGAGCTGTTTTTT
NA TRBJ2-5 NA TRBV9 CASSAPETEKETQYF TGTGCCAGCAGCGCCCCAGAGACAGAAAAAGAGACCCAGTACTTC
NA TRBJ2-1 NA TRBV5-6 CASSFLSGYEQFF TGTGCCAGCAGCTTTTTAAGCGGGTATGAGCAGTTCTTC
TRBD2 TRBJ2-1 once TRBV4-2 CASSQDQGLAGDEQFF TGTGCCAGCAGCCAAGATCAGGGACTAGCGGGAGATGAGCAGTTCTTC
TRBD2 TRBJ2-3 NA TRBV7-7 CASSPLLAGRTDTQYF TGTGCTAGCAGCCCCTTACTAGCGGGACGCACAGATACGCAGTATTTT
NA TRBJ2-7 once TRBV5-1 CASSLVSSYEQYF TGCGCCAGCAGCTTGGTTAGCTCCTACGAGCAGTACTTC
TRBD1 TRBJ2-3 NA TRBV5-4 CASSSQGALPYF TGTGCCAGCAGCTCACAGGGGGCGCTGCCGTATTTT
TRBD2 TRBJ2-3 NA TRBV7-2 CASSLETVGLAGDTDTQYF TGTGCCAGCAGCTTAGAGACGGTGGGACTAGCGGGAGACACAGATACGCAGTATTTT
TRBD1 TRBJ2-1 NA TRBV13 CASSDRDSPYNEQFF TGTGCCAGCAGCGACCGGGACAGTCCCTACAATGAGCAGTTCTTC
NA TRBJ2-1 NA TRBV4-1 CASSQEGLQPGFF TGCGCCAGCAGCCAAGAAGGACTTCAACCTGGGTTCTTC
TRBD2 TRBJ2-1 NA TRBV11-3 CASSDSGANSYNEQFF TGTGCCAGCAGCGATAGCGGGGCGAACTCCTACAATGAGCAGTTCTTC
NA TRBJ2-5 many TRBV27 CASSTGLETQYF TGTGCCAGCAGTACAGGGTTGGAGACCCAGTACTTC
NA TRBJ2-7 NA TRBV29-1 CSVARTETYEQYF TGCAGCGTTGCCAGGACAGAAACCTACGAGCAGTACTTC
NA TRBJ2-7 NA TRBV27 CASSLTASPSYEQYF TGTGCCAGCAGTTTAACAGCCAGCCCTTCCTACGAGCAGTACTTC
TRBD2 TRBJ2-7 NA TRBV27 CASRTTAGLAGPYF TGTGCCAGCAGAACAACCGCAGGGCTAGCGGGACCGTACTTC
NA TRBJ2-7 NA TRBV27 CASSPTGYYEQYF TGTGCCAGCAGCCCGACAGGTTACTACGAGCAGTACTTC